The 25 T cell receptor beta chains presented below share a single source sample, sequenced in a study of neoadjuvant anti-PD-1 for oral cavity cancer. Clones were read by immunoSEQ multiplex PCR, and TCRdb kept only the in-frame ones, dropping some. The repertoire includes about 14,000 clones, 65% to 75% of them detected once, and less than 3% sits in the top ten. Specified time point: after neoadjuvant nivolumab, at surgical resection. The sample was PBMCs, taken after nivolumab (anti-PD-1) treatment. These receptors all stem from a person aged 35-79 years with oral cavity squamous cell carcinoma.

The V and J genes are TRBV19 and TRBJ2-7, with 7 bases that match TRBD2. Per the germline V gene, CDR1 is LNHDA and CDR2 is SQIVND (reference sequence). This CDR3 comprises 14 residues. Losses at the gene ends were 7 bases for V and 1 base for J; bases not matched to a gene: 7. The CDR3 sequence is CASTLSGNSYEQYF. CDR3 DNA: TGTGCCAGTACCCTAAGCGGGAATTCCTACGAGCAGTACTTC.

This clone occurred a few times. The CDR3 reads CASTGSGLNEQFF. CDR3 in DNA: TGTGCCAGCACTGGGTCGGGGTTGAATGAGCAGTTCTTC. The chain carries TRBV6-1 and TRBJ2-1; D might be TRBD2 (5 bases). The CDR3 covers 13 residues. Trimming took off 7 bases at V and 7 bases at J, with 14 bases between the two ends. The germline V gene encodes CDR1 MNHNS and CDR2 SASEGT.

This sequence joins TRBV15 and TRBJ1-5, with 8 positions matching TRBD1. V was pared by 4 bases and J by 4 bases, with 3 bases of the junction left unmatched. Germline CDR1 reads LNHNV; CDR2 reads YYDKDF (reference sequence). The CDR3 sequence is 14 residues long. The CDR3 loop reads CATSTGQGNQPQHF. DNA of the CDR3: TGTGCCACCAGCACCGGACAGGGAAATCAGCCCCAGCATTTT.

The chain employs TRBV29-1 and TRBJ2-3; D ambiguous. Germline V lookup: CDR1 SQVTM, CDR2 ANQGSEA. The CDR3 consists of 13 residues. V gave up 7 bases and J gave up 4 bases, with 15 bases separating them. This CDR3 reads CSALGWAADTQYF. CDR3 coding DNA: TGCAGCGCCCTGGGGTGGGCGGCAGATACGCAGTATTTT.

In its sample, this clone was seen once. In DNA form, the CDR3 reads TGTGCCAGTAAATCGGGAGGGAGCACAGATACGCAGTATTTT. Amino acid sequence: CASKSGGSTDTQYF. The chain joins TRBV19 to TRBJ2-3; 8 bases are shared with TRBD2. The V gene's germline CDR1 is LNHDA and CDR2 SQIVND (reference sequence). The V segment lost 7 bases and the J segment 0 bases; nucleotides outside the gene matches: 3. The CDR3 runs to 14 residues.

This chain links TRBV6-1 with TRBJ2-7, with D maybe TRBD2 (6 bases). The CDR3 consists of 12 residues. Germline V gene data show CDR1 as MNHNS and CDR2 as SASEGT. Between the trimmed V and J ends, which lost 3 bases and 6 bases, there was a span of 9 bases. The CDR3 reads CASSDRRGEQYF. DNA for the CDR3: TGTGCCAGCAGTGACAGGAGGGGCGAGCAGTACTTC.

This chain links TRBV9 with TRBJ1-2, with TRBD1 matching over 7 bases. Germline V CDR1 and CDR2: SGDLS, YYNGEE. The V segment lost 4 bases and the J segment 8 bases; nucleotides outside the gene matches: 5. CDR3 length: 12 amino acids. CDR3 sequence: CASSQDREGYTF. CDR3 bases: TGTGCCAGCAGCCAAGACAGGGAGGGCTACACCTTC. Complete variable domain (other parts from reference TRBV9 and TRBJ1-2): DSGVTQTPKHLITATGQRVTLRCSPRSGDLSVYWYQQSLDQGLQFLIQYYNGEERAKGNILERFSAQQFPDLHSELNLSSLELGDSALYFCASSQDREGYTFGSGTRLTVV.

The chain joins TRBV5-1 to TRBJ1-1, with 11 bases that match TRBD1. With V trimmed by 4 bases and J by 4 bases, 3 bases remained unmatched. CDR3 length equals 14 residues. Germline CDR1 is SGHRS and CDR2 is YFSETQ. The CDR3 bases are TGCGCCAGCAGCCTGGGACAGGGGGGCACTGAAGCTTTCTTT. Translation gives CASSLGQGGTEAFF.

The chain uses TRBV5-6 and TRBJ2-1; 7 positions agree with TRBD1. The J segment lost 7 bases and the V segment lost 4 bases, leaving 2 bases of the junction unmatched. CDR1 SGHDT and CDR2 YYEEEE come from the germline V gene. The CDR3 totals 12 residues. The CDR3 reads CASSPGGNEQFF. DNA of the CDR3: TGTGCCAGCAGCCCAGGGGGAAATGAGCAGTTCTTC. Full variable domain (outside the CDR3, taken from reference TRBV5-6 and TRBJ2-1): DAGVTQSPTHLIKTRGQQVTLRCSPKSGHDTVSWYQQALGQGPQFIFQYYEEEERQRGNFPDRFSGHQFPNYSSELNVNALLLGDSALYLCASSPGGNEQFFGPGTRLTVL.

The CDR3 loop is CSARNTEAFF. DNA of the CDR3: TGCAGTGCTCGCAACACTGAAGCTTTCTTT. The rearrangement links TRBV20-1 to TRBJ1-1; D unresolved. The CDR3 length is 10 residues. The germline V gene encodes CDR1 DFQATT and CDR2 SNEGSKA (reference sequence). V was clipped by 5 bases and J by 2 bases, with 3 bases between them.

This chain links TRBV6-5 with TRBJ1-5; weak D call: TRBD1 (6 bases). V gave up 0 bases and J gave up 11 bases, with 17 bases separating them. There are 15 residues in the CDR3. Germline values: CDR1 MNHEY, CDR2 SVGAGI. In nucleotides, the CDR3 is TGTGCCAGCAGTTACTCGCAGGGGACATCAGCGACCCAGCATTTT. Amino acids: CASSYSQGTSATQHF.

The genes are TRBV2 and TRBJ1-1, with 8 bases that match TRBD1. The CDR3 spans 13 residues. V dropped 8 bases and J dropped 10; count of bases not matched to a gene: 12. Per germline, CDR1 SNHLY and CDR2 FYNNEI. The CDR3 region has the DNA TGTGCCAGCGTGGGACAGGCGGTGTACGGAGCTTTCTTT. Protein: CASVGQAVYGAFF.

The chain carries TRBV5-5 and TRBJ1-2; 7 bases match TRBD1. CDR1 and CDR2 from the germline V gene are SGHKS and YYEKEE (reference sequence). The CDR3 sequence is 14 residues long. V was clipped by 0 bases and J by 5 bases; unmatched bases: 4. CDR3 coding DNA: TGTGCCAGCAGCTTGGTCCTACAGGGGTATGGCTACACCTTC. Amino acid sequence: CASSLVLQGYGYTF.

The chain uses TRBV7-9 and TRBJ1-2, with D uncertain. This CDR3 spans 13 amino acids. The V end was cut by 5 bases, the J end by 6 bases, with 13 bases between. Germline loops: CDR1 SEHNR, CDR2 FQNEAQ (reference sequence). This CDR3 is CASSPTVADGYTF. The CDR3 nucleotides read TGTGCCAGCAGCCCCACGGTAGCGGATGGCTACACCTTC.

V usage is TRBV5-1 and J usage is TRBJ2-7; perhaps TRBD2 as D (6 bases). Trimming left V 7 bases short and J 7 bases short, with 15 bases between. Germline-derived CDR1 and CDR2 are SGHRS and YFSETQ. This CDR3 contains 12 residues. DNA of the CDR3: TGCGCCAGCGGGGAGGACGCGTTGGAGCAGTACTTC. Translating gives CASGEDALEQYF.

The J gene is TRBJ1-1, the V gene TRBV29-1; unclear D gene. This CDR3 is 14 amino acids long. CDR1 is SQVTM, CDR2 ANQGSEA, per germline. Deletions cut 7 bases from V and 0 bases from J, with 15 bases between. The CDR3 coding sequence is TGCAGCGCCTACCGGGGAGCTCTGAACACTGAAGCTTTCTTT. This codes for CSAYRGALNTEAFF.

CDR3 DNA: TGTGCCAGCAGCTCCTATACTAATGAAAAACTGTTTTTT. Translated: CASSSYTNEKLFF. The chain links TRBV7-2 to TRBJ1-4; D unresolved. This CDR3 has 13 residues. The V gene lost 4 bases and the J gene lost 2 bases, with 5 bases spanning the gap. The germline V gene has CDR1 SGHTA and CDR2 FQGNSA.

This clone has only one observation. The chain combines TRBV15 with TRBJ2-5; 8 bases fit TRBD2. The V gene end was trimmed by 0 bases and the J gene end by 1 base; junction bases not matched to a gene: 7. The CDR3 runs to 17 residues. The germline gives CDR1 LNHNV, CDR2 YYDKDF (reference sequence). CDR3 DNA: TGTGCCACCAGCAGAGATCGAGCGGGAGTGCTCCAAGAGACCCAGTACTTC. Residues: CATSRDRAGVLQETQYF.

This chain uses TRBV29-1 with TRBJ2-1, with 10 nucleotides matching TRBD1. V lost 6 bases, J lost 8 bases, and 1 base stayed unmatched. Germline CDR1 and CDR2: SQVTM and ANQGSEA. CDR3 length: 11 amino acids. CDR3 protein: CSVGQGDEQFF. The CDR3 DNA is TGCAGCGTAGGACAGGGGGATGAGCAGTTCTTC.

The chain employs TRBV28 and TRBJ2-2; 13 bases agree with TRBD2. CDR1 and CDR2 from the germline V gene are MDHEN and SYDVKM. The CDR3 contains 17 residues. V lost 6 bases, J lost 7 bases, and 11 bases stayed unmatched. CDR3 coding DNA: TGTGCCAGCAGCCGGGGACTAGCGGGAACTAGGAACGGGGAGCTGTTTTTT. It encodes CASSRGLAGTRNGELFF.

The CDR3 region is CASSLEGSSGNTIYF. CDR3 in DNA: TGTGCCAGCAGTTTAGAGGGGAGCTCTGGAAACACCATATATTTT. J is TRBJ1-3 and V is TRBV28, with D possibly being TRBD1 (5 bases). Germline CDR1 reads MDHEN; CDR2 reads SYDVKM. The CDR3 is 15 amino acids. Trimming shortened V by 2 bases and J by 0 bases, and 8 bases separated the two germline ends.

V is TRBV19 and J is TRBJ2-1; 12 nucleotides line up with TRBD2. From germline, CDR1 is LNHDA and CDR2 SQIVND (reference sequence). This CDR3 is built from 18 residues. V trimming: 6 bases; J trimming: 0 bases; junction bases outside the gene matches: 9. The CDR3 DNA follows: TGTGCCAGTAGCCACCCCACTAGCGGGGGGAGCTCCTACAATGAGCAGTTCTTC. Translating it yields CASSHPTSGGSSYNEQFF.

The chain carries TRBV6-5 and TRBJ2-7; TRBD1 aligns across 7 bases. The CDR3 runs 15 residues. Germline loops: CDR1 MNHEY, CDR2 SVGAGI. V lost 5 bases and J lost 3; bases outside the gene matches: 10. The CDR3 sequence: CASSPRRGQHYEQYF. CDR3 DNA sequence: TGTGCCAGCAGTCCTCGAAGGGGGCAGCACTACGAGCAGTACTTC.

V gene TRBV4-2 combines with J gene TRBJ1-1, with D unclear. V was pared by 1 base and J by 0 bases, with 6 bases between. CDR3 length: 14 residues. Germline V CDR1 and CDR2: LGHNA, YNFKEQ. In DNA form, the CDR3 reads TGTGCCAGCAGCCAAGGTGAGGTGAACACTGAAGCTTTCTTT. As protein: CASSQGEVNTEAFF.

The chain links TRBV11-2 to TRBJ2-1; unclear D gene. Trimming cost V 4 bases and J 6 bases, with 7 bases left between them. Germline CDR1 is SGHAT and CDR2 is FQNNGV. The CDR3 totals 12 residues. In nucleotides, the CDR3 is TGTGCCAGCAGCTCCTGGACCAATGAGCAGTTCTTC. As protein: CASSSWTNEQFF.